This T cell receptor beta chain is drawn from a study of T cells in localized non-small cell lung cancer. Regarding the study as a whole: The tumor had only one region sequenced, so heterogeneity remains possible.

The J segment lost 0 bases and the V segment lost 5 bases, leaving 1 base of the junction unmatched. The CDR3 loop spans 16 amino acids. Germline V lookup: CDR1 SGHRS, CDR2 YFSETQ. A note on this clone: Its antigen is not known.

This table comes from immunoSEQ multiplex PCR, and its TCRdb copy is limited to in-frame clones, with some not included. The table records around 30,000 clones, around 94% of them present only once. The sample here was peripheral blood, taken before any cancer treatment. The chain carries TRBV5-1 and TRBJ2-2; 13 nucleotides align to TRBD2. The source is a woman aged 35 to 69 with stage I lung adenocarcinoma. The CDR3 nucleotides are TGCGCCAGCAGGGGACTAGCGGGACCGAACACCGGGGAGCTGTTTTTT. Translating it yields CASRGLAGPNTGELFF.